The sequence of this TCR beta chain was determined in a study of blood T cell repertoires in COVID-19. The overall study: Acute and convalescent COVID-19 specimens originated in the United States, Italy and Spain. Sources were T cells, B-cell-depleted T cells, or PBMCs; the material itself was cDNA or gDNA.

Under the authors' procedure: Reference gene primer amplification in the assay estimated nucleated cell counts. The assay was immunoSEQ multiplex PCR, and TCRdb's table has in-frame clones only and misses some. That table gives V, J and clone size, and the DNA gave D and trimming. Among about 39,000 clones listed, approximately 96% were seen once. Material for sequencing was peripheral blood. This sequence originates from a human donor with active COVID-19. The donor label of this sample is uncertain.

CDR3 nucleotide sequence: TGTGCCAGCCGGAACAGGGGTGAGACAGATACGCAGTATTTT. This sequence encodes CASRNRGETDTQYF. This chain links TRBV19 with TRBJ2-3, with 7 bases lining up with TRBD1. CDR1 and CDR2 from the germline V gene are LNHDA and SQIVND (reference sequence). The length of the CDR3 is 14 residues. Losses at the gene ends were 9 bases for V and 3 bases for J; bases not matched to a gene: 9.